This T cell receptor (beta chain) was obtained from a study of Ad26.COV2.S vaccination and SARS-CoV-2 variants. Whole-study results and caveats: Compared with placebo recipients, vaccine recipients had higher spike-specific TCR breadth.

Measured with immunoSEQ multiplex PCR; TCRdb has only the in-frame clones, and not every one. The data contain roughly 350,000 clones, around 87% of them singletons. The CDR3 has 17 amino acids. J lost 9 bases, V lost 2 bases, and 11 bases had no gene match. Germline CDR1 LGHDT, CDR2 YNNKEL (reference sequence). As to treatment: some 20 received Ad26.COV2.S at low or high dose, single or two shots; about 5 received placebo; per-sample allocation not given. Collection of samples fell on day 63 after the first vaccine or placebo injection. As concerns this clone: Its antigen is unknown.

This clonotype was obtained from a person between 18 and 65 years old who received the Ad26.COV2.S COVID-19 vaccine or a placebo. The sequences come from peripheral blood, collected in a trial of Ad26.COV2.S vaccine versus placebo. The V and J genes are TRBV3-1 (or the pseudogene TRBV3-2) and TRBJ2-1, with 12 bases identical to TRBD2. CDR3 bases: TGTGCCAGCAGCCAATCCCCACTAGCGGGGGGCCAAGGTGAGCAGTTCTTC. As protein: CASSQSPLAGGQGEQFF.